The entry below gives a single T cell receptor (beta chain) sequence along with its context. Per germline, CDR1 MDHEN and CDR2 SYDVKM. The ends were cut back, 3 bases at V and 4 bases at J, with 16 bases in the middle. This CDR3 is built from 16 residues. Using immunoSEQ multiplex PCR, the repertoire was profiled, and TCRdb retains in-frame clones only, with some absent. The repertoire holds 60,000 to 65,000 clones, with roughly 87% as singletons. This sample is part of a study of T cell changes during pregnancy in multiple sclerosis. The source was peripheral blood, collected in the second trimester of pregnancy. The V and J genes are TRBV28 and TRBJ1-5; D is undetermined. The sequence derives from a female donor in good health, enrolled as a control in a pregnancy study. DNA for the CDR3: TGTGCCAGCAGTTTGCGTCCTCCGAATGCTAATCAGCCCCAGCATTTT. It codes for CASSLRPPNANQPQHF.